The rows below give T cell receptor beta chains drawn from one sample of a study of shared clonotypes between healthy human individuals. Method: immunoSEQ multiplex PCR; TCRdb's copy keeps in-frame clones and lacks some. Of fewer than 1 million clones listed, about 96% were seen once; the top ten hold less than 0.3%. Sample: naive CD8+ T cells sorted from blood. Receptors originate from a man aged 25 to 40 in good health. Each CDR3 is given with its conserved first and last residue. The D gene is left open where the match is weak. Clone size is given for some rows only: seen once, a few or many times, or a class if the clone is expanded.

d_call: TRBD2
j_call: TRBJ2-2
v_call: TRBV7-9
clone_size: once
cdr3_nt: TGTGCCAGCAGCTTATGGGGGGTGACTAGCGGAGAAACCGGGGAGCTGTTTTTT
cdr3_aa: CASSLWGVTSGETGELFF

d_call: TRBD2
j_call: TRBJ2-1
v_call: TRBV6-5
clone_size: -
cdr3_nt: TGTGCCAGCAGTCCGGGGCTAGCGGGAGGTAATGAGCAGTTCTTC
cdr3_aa: CASSPGLAGGNEQFF

d_call: -
j_call: TRBJ2-3
v_call: TRBV27
clone_size: -
cdr3_nt: TGTGCCAGCAGTTTTGGGGCAGATACGCAGTATTTT
cdr3_aa: CASSFGADTQYF

d_call: TRBD1
j_call: TRBJ2-7
v_call: TRBV28
clone_size: -
cdr3_nt: TGTGCCAGCAGTTTATACGACAGGGGGCTCGAGCAGTACTTC
cdr3_aa: CASSLYDRGLEQYF

d_call: TRBD2
j_call: TRBJ2-3
v_call: TRBV2
clone_size: -
cdr3_nt: TGTGCCAGCAGTGAAATAGCGACTAGCGGGAGTCAAGATACGCAGTATTTT
cdr3_aa: CASSEIATSGSQDTQYF

d_call: -
j_call: TRBJ2-3
v_call: TRBV4-1
clone_size: -
cdr3_nt: TGCGCCAGCAGCCAAGTTGGTGGGAGCACAGATACGCAGTATTTT
cdr3_aa: CASSQVGGSTDTQYF

d_call: -
j_call: TRBJ2-1
v_call: TRBV7-9
clone_size: -
cdr3_nt: TGTGCCAGCAGCCCAATGGGGGGAGGTCAGGATGAGCAGTTCTTC
cdr3_aa: CASSPMGGGQDEQFF

d_call: -
j_call: TRBJ2-3
v_call: TRBV25-1
clone_size: -
cdr3_nt: TGTGCCAGCAGTGAACGCACAGATACGCAGTATTTT
cdr3_aa: CASSERTDTQYF

d_call: -
j_call: TRBJ2-1
v_call: TRBV9
clone_size: -
cdr3_nt: TGTGCCAGCAGCTACAGCGGCAATGAGCAGTTCTTC
cdr3_aa: CASSYSGNEQFF

d_call: TRBD1
j_call: TRBJ2-7
v_call: TRBV29-1
clone_size: -
cdr3_nt: TGCAGCGTTGAAGACGGGACAGGGGAATACGAGCAGTACTTC
cdr3_aa: CSVEDGTGEYEQYF

d_call: TRBD2
j_call: TRBJ2-7
v_call: TRBV4-3
clone_size: once
cdr3_nt: TGCGCCAGCAGCCAATTAGCGGGAGGGTCCTACGAGCAGTACTTC
cdr3_aa: CASSQLAGGSYEQYF

d_call: -
j_call: TRBJ2-1
v_call: TRBV7-9
clone_size: -
cdr3_nt: TGTGCCAGCAGCGAAGGAAGGGATGAGCAGTTCTTC
cdr3_aa: CASSEGRDEQFF

d_call: TRBD1
j_call: TRBJ2-7
v_call: TRBV4-2
clone_size: -
cdr3_nt: TGTGCCAGCAGCCAGTACAGGGGAATCTGGCAGTACTTC
cdr3_aa: CASSQYRGIWQYF

d_call: -
j_call: TRBJ2-7
v_call: TRBV11-2
clone_size: -
cdr3_nt: TGTGCCAGCAGCTTAGAGGCTCAGCTCTCCTACGAGCAGTACTTC
cdr3_aa: CASSLEAQLSYEQYF

d_call: -
j_call: TRBJ2-1
v_call: TRBV27
clone_size: -
cdr3_nt: TGTGCCATCGGGTTTCCCCGGGGGTACACCTACAATGAGCAGTTCTTC
cdr3_aa: CAIGFPRGYTYNEQFF

d_call: TRBD1
j_call: TRBJ2-2
v_call: TRBV27
clone_size: -
cdr3_nt: TGTGCCAGCAGTTTATACATCTCGGACAGGCCGACTGGGGAGCTGTTTTTT
cdr3_aa: CASSLYISDRPTGELFF

d_call: -
j_call: TRBJ1-1
v_call: TRBV13
clone_size: -
cdr3_nt: TGTGCCAGCAGCTTAACTCTGAACACTGAAGCTTTCTTT
cdr3_aa: CASSLTLNTEAFF

d_call: -
j_call: TRBJ2-1
v_call: TRBV2
clone_size: once
cdr3_nt: TGTGCCAACCCGACGACTAGGCTCTCTCTCGATGAGCAGTTCTTC
cdr3_aa: CANPTTRLSLDEQFF

d_call: -
j_call: TRBJ2-7
v_call: TRBV6-5
clone_size: -
cdr3_nt: TGTGCCAGCAGTTACGGCGGCCGCTCCTACGAGCAGTACTTC
cdr3_aa: CASSYGGRSYEQYF

d_call: TRBD2
j_call: TRBJ2-1
v_call: TRBV2
clone_size: -
cdr3_nt: TGTGCCAGCTGGAGGGAGGGAAATTCTAGGGGTAATGAGCAGTTCTTC
cdr3_aa: CASWREGNSRGNEQFF

d_call: -
j_call: TRBJ2-2
v_call: TRBV27
clone_size: -
cdr3_nt: TGTGCCAGCAGTCCCCGCGGGAAAACTCTTCCGAACACCGGGGAGCTGTTTTTT
cdr3_aa: CASSPRGKTLPNTGELFF

d_call: -
j_call: TRBJ1-2
v_call: TRBV29-1
clone_size: -
cdr3_nt: TGCGCTACTACCGGGGAGGGCTATGGCTACACCTTC
cdr3_aa: CATTGEGYGYTF

d_call: -
j_call: TRBJ1-5
v_call: TRBV27
clone_size: -
cdr3_nt: TGTGCCAGCAGTCACAGACGGGACAATACCAATCAGCCCCAGCATTTT
cdr3_aa: CASSHRRDNTNQPQHF

d_call: -
j_call: TRBJ2-7
v_call: TRBV27
clone_size: -
cdr3_nt: TGTGCCAGCAGTTTTCCGGGCGCAGGGAGGAACGAGCAGTACTTC
cdr3_aa: CASSFPGAGRNEQYF

d_call: TRBD1
j_call: TRBJ1-2
v_call: TRBV7-9
clone_size: -
cdr3_nt: TGTGCCAGCAGCCCTACGGGACAGGGCTTTTTCCAAGGCTACACCTTC
cdr3_aa: CASSPTGQGFFQGYTF

d_call: TRBD1
j_call: TRBJ2-1
v_call: TRBV29-1
clone_size: -
cdr3_nt: TGCAGCGTTGAAGAGGTGGGGACAGGGGCACCTTATGAGCAGTTCTTC
cdr3_aa: CSVEEVGTGAPYEQFF

d_call: -
j_call: TRBJ2-1
v_call: TRBV29-1
clone_size: -
cdr3_nt: TGCAGCCTAAGGACCGCGAACGGCAATGAGCAGTTCTTC
cdr3_aa: CSLRTANGNEQFF

d_call: -
j_call: TRBJ2-3
v_call: TRBV7-3
clone_size: -
cdr3_nt: TGTGCCAGCAGCTTAGTTGGGGGGACAGATACGCAGTATTTT
cdr3_aa: CASSLVGGTDTQYF

d_call: -
j_call: TRBJ1-3
v_call: TRBV4-3
clone_size: -
cdr3_nt: TGCGCCAGCAGCCAAGGGTGGGAGGGTTCGTCTGGAAACACCATATATTTT
cdr3_aa: CASSQGWEGSSGNTIYF

d_call: -
j_call: TRBJ1-4
v_call: TRBV7-9
clone_size: -
cdr3_nt: TGTGCCAGCAGCCGCCTAGGGATGACTAATGAAAAACTGTTTTTT
cdr3_aa: CASSRLGMTNEKLFF

d_call: -
j_call: TRBJ1-1
v_call: TRBV4-1
clone_size: -
cdr3_nt: TGCGCCAGCAGCCACCAATCGTACACTGAAGCTTTCTTT
cdr3_aa: CASSHQSYTEAFF

d_call: -
j_call: TRBJ2-7
v_call: TRBV27
clone_size: -
cdr3_nt: TGTGCCAGCAGTTTATCTGGGTACGAGCAGTACTTC
cdr3_aa: CASSLSGYEQYF

d_call: -
j_call: TRBJ2-1
v_call: TRBV27
clone_size: -
cdr3_nt: TGTGCCAGCAGTTTTGGGGCTGGGGCTGGGACCAATGAGCAGTTCTTC
cdr3_aa: CASSFGAGAGTNEQFF

d_call: TRBD2
j_call: TRBJ2-1
v_call: TRBV7-6
clone_size: once
cdr3_nt: TGTGCCAGCAGCTTTTCTAGCGGGAGGGGAGACGACAATGAGCAGTTCTTC
cdr3_aa: CASSFSSGRGDDNEQFF

d_call: TRBD2
j_call: TRBJ2-5
v_call: TRBV14
clone_size: -
cdr3_nt: TGTGCCAGCGCAAGGACTAGCGGCGGGTCGGAGACCCAGTACTTC
cdr3_aa: CASARTSGGSETQYF

d_call: -
j_call: TRBJ2-1
v_call: TRBV29-1
clone_size: -
cdr3_nt: TGCAGCGTTGAGCCGGGTAATGAGCAGTTCTTC
cdr3_aa: CSVEPGNEQFF

d_call: TRBD2
j_call: TRBJ2-5
v_call: TRBV18
clone_size: -
cdr3_nt: TGTGCCAGCTCACCCGGGACTAGCGGGAGTCAGGAGACCCAGTACTTC
cdr3_aa: CASSPGTSGSQETQYF

d_call: -
j_call: TRBJ2-1
v_call: TRBV19
clone_size: -
cdr3_nt: TGTGCCAGTGGCAGAGGAGGGGAGCAGTTCTTC
cdr3_aa: CASGRGGEQFF

d_call: -
j_call: TRBJ2-7
v_call: TRBV9
clone_size: -
cdr3_nt: TGTGCCAGCAGCTCGACAGGCGGCCACGAGCAGTACTTC
cdr3_aa: CASSSTGGHEQYF

d_call: -
j_call: TRBJ1-1
v_call: TRBV6-5
clone_size: -
cdr3_nt: TGTGCCAGCAGTTACCGAAGGGGCACTGAAGCTTTCTTT
cdr3_aa: CASSYRRGTEAFF

d_call: -
j_call: TRBJ1-5
v_call: TRBV2
clone_size: -
cdr3_nt: TGTGCCAGCAGTGAGGCCCCCTATCAGCCCCAGCATTTT
cdr3_aa: CASSEAPYQPQHF

d_call: -
j_call: TRBJ2-1
v_call: TRBV14
clone_size: -
cdr3_nt: TGTGCCAGCAGCCACGACCGACAGGCTAAGTATGAGCAGTTCTTC
cdr3_aa: CASSHDRQAKYEQFF

d_call: TRBD2
j_call: TRBJ2-3
v_call: TRBV11-2
clone_size: -
cdr3_nt: TGTGCCAGCATGGGACTAGCCGCAGATACGCAGTATTTT
cdr3_aa: CASMGLAADTQYF

d_call: -
j_call: TRBJ1-1
v_call: TRBV29-1
clone_size: once
cdr3_nt: TGCAGCGTCGTTTTGGATACTCAGAACACTGAAGCTTTCTTT
cdr3_aa: CSVVLDTQNTEAFF

d_call: -
j_call: TRBJ2-7
v_call: TRBV4-1
clone_size: -
cdr3_nt: TGCGCCAGTAGCCAAGTATTGGGAACTACCTACGAGCAGTACTTC
cdr3_aa: CASSQVLGTTYEQYF

d_call: TRBD2
j_call: TRBJ2-1
v_call: TRBV7-9
clone_size: -
cdr3_nt: TGTGCCAGCAGCCAGGTGAGGACTAGCGTATACAATGAGCAGTTCTTC
cdr3_aa: CASSQVRTSVYNEQFF

d_call: TRBD1
j_call: TRBJ2-4
v_call: TRBV15
clone_size: once
cdr3_nt: TGTGCCACCGGGGACAGTAACATTCAGTACTTC
cdr3_aa: CATGDSNIQYF